This T cell receptor (beta chain) came from a study of control samples from healthy donors and cancer patients. Germline V gene sequence: CDR1 MNHEY, CDR2 SMNVEV (reference sequence). This CDR3 has 15 residues. V lost 0 bases and J 2 bases, leaving 9 bases between the germline ends. Here immunoSEQ multiplex PCR was the method, and the copy in TCRdb shows in-frame clones only, minus some. This table has about 34,000 clones, 86% appearing once. The sequenced material came from PBMCs. The receptor comes from a woman aged 40-49 years with lung cancer. The chain recombines TRBV27 with TRBJ2-3, with a tentative D call TRBD2 (6 bases). The CDR3 spells CASSLSGTVTDTQYF. Written as DNA, the CDR3 is TGTGCCAGCAGTTTATCAGGGACTGTCACAGATACGCAGTATTTT.